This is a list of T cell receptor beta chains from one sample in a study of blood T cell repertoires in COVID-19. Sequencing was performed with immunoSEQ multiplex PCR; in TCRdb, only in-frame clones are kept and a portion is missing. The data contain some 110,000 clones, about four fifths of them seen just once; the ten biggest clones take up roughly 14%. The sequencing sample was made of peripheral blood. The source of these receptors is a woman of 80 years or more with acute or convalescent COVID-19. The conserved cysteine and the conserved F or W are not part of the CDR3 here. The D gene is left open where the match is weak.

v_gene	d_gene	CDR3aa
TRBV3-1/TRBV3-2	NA	ASSQALEQY
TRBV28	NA	ASRGLGTYTGELF
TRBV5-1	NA	ASSNGQPNTEAF
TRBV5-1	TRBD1	ASSRQGADTEAF
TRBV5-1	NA	ASSSDTSANTGELF
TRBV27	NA	ASSLSPGTGNTIY
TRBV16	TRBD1	ASSQSAGGQETQY
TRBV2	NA	ASSERGGPNTEAF
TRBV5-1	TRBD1	ASSTGQGGTEAF
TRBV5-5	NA	ASSSLTGNTEAF
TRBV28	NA	ASSFLQGYGYT
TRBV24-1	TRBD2	ATSDPRTSGRAFEQF
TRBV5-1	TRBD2	ASSLSGRGPNEQF
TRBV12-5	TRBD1	ASGTGGRQPQH
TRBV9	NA	ASTRDTGNEQF
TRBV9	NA	ASSGPPETQY
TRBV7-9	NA	ASSMGHRGYT
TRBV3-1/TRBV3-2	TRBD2	ASSQGLAGEREQY
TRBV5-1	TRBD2	ASSAGTTNTGELF
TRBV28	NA	ASRLANQPQH
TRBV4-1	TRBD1	ASSPSGTGVMNTEAF
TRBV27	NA	ARSSEKTQY
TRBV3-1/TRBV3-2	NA	ASSQAKLGEADTQY